These T cell receptor beta chains were read from a single sample in a study of early T cells in non-severe SARS-CoV-2 infection. TCRdb re-derived calls from the 5' RACE reads in MiXCR, one entry per CDR3 protein. The sample contains more than 35,000 distinct CDR3 sequences, about 9.9% of which appear only once. Material for sequencing was whole blood. Source of these receptors: an adult who was a healthcare worker with PCR-confirmed SARS-CoV-2 infection or an uninfected control (not recorded which). The CDR3 runs from the conserved cysteine through the conserved F or W. The D gene is left open where the match is weak. Clone size is given for some rows only: seen once, a few or many times, or a class if the clone is expanded.

v_gene: TRBV11-2; abundance: few; d_gene: NA; j_gene: TRBJ2-1; CDR3nt: TGTGCCAGCAGCTTCGACAGCACCTCATCAGCGGGCTCCTACAATGAGCAGTTCTTC; CDR3aa: CASSFDSTSSAGSYNEQFF
v_gene: TRBV29-1; abundance: NA; d_gene: NA; j_gene: TRBJ1-1; CDR3nt: TGCAGCGTTGAAGAACGGGGGGGAATGGCTTTCTTT; CDR3aa: CSVEERGGMAFF
v_gene: TRBV12-3/TRBV12-4; abundance: NA; d_gene: NA; j_gene: TRBJ1-3; CDR3nt: TGTGCCAGCACCATCCCTGGGGGCATCTCTCTATATTTT; CDR3aa: CASTIPGGISLYF
v_gene: TRBV7-9; abundance: few; d_gene: NA; j_gene: TRBJ2-4; CDR3nt: TGTGCCAGCAGCTTATCCCAAACCAAAAACATTCAGTACTTC; CDR3aa: CASSLSQTKNIQYF
v_gene: TRBV20-1; abundance: many; d_gene: TRBD2; j_gene: TRBJ2-7; CDR3nt: TGCAGTGCTAGTCTGGTAGCGGGAGGGCCTTACGAGCAGTACTTC; CDR3aa: CSASLVAGGPYEQYF
v_gene: TRBV5-5; abundance: few; d_gene: NA; j_gene: TRBJ2-7; CDR3nt: TGTGCCAGCAGCTTGGTCTCGGACGGGCCCTACGAGCAGTACTTC; CDR3aa: CASSLVSDGPYEQYF
v_gene: TRBV4-2; abundance: NA; d_gene: NA; j_gene: TRBJ2-7; CDR3nt: TGTGCCAGCAGCCAAGATGTAGCAGCAAGCTCCTACGAGCAGTACTTC; CDR3aa: CASSQDVAASSYEQYF
v_gene: TRBV29-1; abundance: few; d_gene: TRBD2; j_gene: TRBJ2-1; CDR3nt: TGCAGCGTGAGGGCCACTAGCGGGAGTTCTAGTGAGCAGTTCTTC; CDR3aa: CSVRATSGSSSEQFF
v_gene: TRBV7-3; abundance: few; d_gene: NA; j_gene: TRBJ2-1; CDR3nt: TGTGCCAGCAGCCCCCCCCATTACAATGAGCAGTTCTTC; CDR3aa: CASSPPHYNEQFF
v_gene: TRBV5-1; abundance: few; d_gene: NA; j_gene: TRBJ2-7; CDR3nt: TGCGCCAGCAGCTTGGGGGACAAATCCTACGAGCAGTACTTC; CDR3aa: CASSLGDKSYEQYF
v_gene: TRBV5-6; abundance: NA; d_gene: TRBD2; j_gene: TRBJ2-1; CDR3nt: TGTGCCAGCAGCCCCGGGACTATCGACAATGAGCAGTTCTTC; CDR3aa: CASSPGTIDNEQFF
v_gene: TRBV5-4; abundance: many; d_gene: TRBD1; j_gene: TRBJ1-1; CDR3nt: TGTGCCAGCAGCCCCATGGCCCAAGGACAGGGGAACACTGAAGCTTTCTTT; CDR3aa: CASSPMAQGQGNTEAFF
v_gene: TRBV7-9; abundance: many; d_gene: NA; j_gene: TRBJ2-1; CDR3nt: TGTGCCAGCAGCCTTATTCTAGGTCGTTTAAAGTCTAAACCGGCCAATGAGCAGTTCTTC; CDR3aa: CASSLILGRLKSKPANEQFF
v_gene: TRBV6-2/TRBV6-3; abundance: many; d_gene: TRBD2; j_gene: TRBJ2-5; CDR3nt: TGTGCCAGCAGCGCGACTAGCGGGAGCAGAGAGACCCAGTACTTC; CDR3aa: CASSATSGSRETQYF
v_gene: TRBV7-8; abundance: many; d_gene: TRBD1; j_gene: TRBJ2-1; CDR3nt: TGTGCCAGCAGCTACGGACAGGGAGGGCAGTTCTTC; CDR3aa: CASSYGQGGQFF
v_gene: TRBV18; abundance: NA; d_gene: NA; j_gene: TRBJ1-2; CDR3nt: TGTGCCAGCTCACCCGCCCAGGATGGCTATGGCTACACCTTC; CDR3aa: CASSPAQDGYGYTF
v_gene: TRBV4-1; abundance: many; d_gene: NA; j_gene: TRBJ1-4; CDR3nt: TGCGCCAGCAGCCAAGTGCCAGGAGTTAATGAAAAACTGTTTTTT; CDR3aa: CASSQVPGVNEKLFF
v_gene: TRBV29-1; abundance: few; d_gene: TRBD1; j_gene: TRBJ1-1; CDR3nt: TGCAGCGCCACAGGGGGCGGGCGAGCTTTCTTT; CDR3aa: CSATGGGRAFF
v_gene: TRBV29-1; abundance: many; d_gene: NA; j_gene: TRBJ1-1; CDR3nt: TGCAGCGTTTTCCTCTCCATACACCTTACGAACACTGAAGCTTTCTTT; CDR3aa: CSVFLSIHLTNTEAFF
v_gene: TRBV7-2; abundance: few; d_gene: NA; j_gene: TRBJ2-5; CDR3nt: TGTGCCAGCAGCTTAAACAGACAAGAGACCCAGTACTTC; CDR3aa: CASSLNRQETQYF
v_gene: TRBV28; abundance: few; d_gene: TRBD1; j_gene: TRBJ1-4; CDR3nt: TGTGCCAGCAGCGATCCAGGGGGCAACGAAAAACTGTTTTTT; CDR3aa: CASSDPGGNEKLFF
v_gene: TRBV15; abundance: many; d_gene: TRBD1; j_gene: TRBJ1-6; CDR3nt: TGTGCCACCAGCAGAGATACAAATACCGGGACAGGGGCTTCACCCCTCCACTTT; CDR3aa: CATSRDTNTGTGASPLHF
v_gene: TRBV29-1; abundance: many; d_gene: NA; j_gene: TRBJ1-2; CDR3nt: TGCAGCGTTGATACTGAGGTCAACGGCTACACCTTC; CDR3aa: CSVDTEVNGYTF
v_gene: TRBV15; abundance: NA; d_gene: NA; j_gene: TRBJ2-2; CDR3nt: TGTGCCACCAGCAGGACACCGGCCCCCGGGGAGCTGTTTTTT; CDR3aa: CATSRTPAPGELFF
v_gene: TRBV3-1; abundance: many; d_gene: TRBD1; j_gene: TRBJ1-2; CDR3nt: TGTGCCAGCAGCCAAGGTACCGACAGGGTTCACGGCTACACCTTC; CDR3aa: CASSQGTDRVHGYTF
v_gene: TRBV28; abundance: NA; d_gene: TRBD2; j_gene: TRBJ2-7; CDR3nt: TGTGCCAGCAGTTTATTCCCAGGGACTAGCAACTACGAGCAGTACTTC; CDR3aa: CASSLFPGTSNYEQYF
v_gene: TRBV7-9; abundance: NA; d_gene: NA; j_gene: TRBJ2-7; CDR3nt: TGTGCCAGCAGCACCCAGGGGGGCCGCGAGCAGTACTTC; CDR3aa: CASSTQGGREQYF
v_gene: TRBV6-2/TRBV6-3; abundance: NA; d_gene: NA; j_gene: TRBJ2-7; CDR3nt: TGTGCCAGCACCCAAGCTTACGAGCAGTACTTC; CDR3aa: CASTQAYEQYF
v_gene: TRBV18; abundance: NA; d_gene: NA; j_gene: TRBJ1-1; CDR3nt: TGTGCCAGCTCACCGGACGACAGCATGAACACTGAAGCTTTCTTT; CDR3aa: CASSPDDSMNTEAFF
v_gene: TRBV20-1; abundance: few; d_gene: NA; j_gene: TRBJ2-7; CDR3nt: TGCAGTGCTAGAGATGCCAACGAGCAGTACTTC; CDR3aa: CSARDANEQYF
v_gene: TRBV3-1; abundance: many; d_gene: NA; j_gene: TRBJ2-2; CDR3nt: TGTGCCAGCAGCCAAGGCCCTGGCGTGGAGCTGTTTTTT; CDR3aa: CASSQGPGVELFF
v_gene: TRBV28; abundance: NA; d_gene: NA; j_gene: TRBJ1-1; CDR3nt: TGTGCCAGCAGACCCCCGGGGCCCACTGAAGCTTTCTTT; CDR3aa: CASRPPGPTEAFF
v_gene: TRBV12-5; abundance: many; d_gene: NA; j_gene: TRBJ1-2; CDR3nt: TGTGCTAGTGCCCCTGGGTTGGACTATGGCTACACCTTC; CDR3aa: CASAPGLDYGYTF
v_gene: TRBV28; abundance: NA; d_gene: NA; j_gene: TRBJ2-7; CDR3nt: TGTGCCAGCAGTTTAGCCACGGCGCTCGAGCAGTACTTC; CDR3aa: CASSLATALEQYF
v_gene: TRBV20-1; abundance: NA; d_gene: TRBD2; j_gene: TRBJ2-3; CDR3nt: TGCAGTGCCGAAGGGGGGTCGAGCGGGAGTACTTATACGCAGTATTTT; CDR3aa: CSAEGGSSGSTYTQYF